The rows below give T cell receptor beta chains drawn from one sample of a study of cytomegalovirus exposure and HLA in healthy donors. The repertoire was sequenced with immunoSEQ multiplex PCR; TCRdb's copy has only in-frame clones and lacks some. This table has about 200,000 clones, 81% appearing once. The specimen was PBMCs. The receptor set was obtained from a woman in her 30s in good health and CMV-seronegative. The CDR3 runs from the conserved cysteine through the conserved F or W. The D gene is left open where the match is weak. Clone size is stated in some rows and not others, as once, few, many or a class when expanded.

CDR3nt,CDR3aa,len,j_gene,d_gene,v_gene,abundance
TGTGCCAGCAGCTTTAGCAATGAGCAGTTCTTC,CASSFSNEQFF,11,TRBJ2-1,-,TRBV5-4,-
TGTGCCTGGAGGATCCTAGCGGGAGGCCACGAGCAGTACTTC,CAWRILAGGHEQYF,14,TRBJ2-7,TRBD2,TRBV30,-
TGTGCCTGGGCGACAAGTACATTGATCACTGAAGCTTTCTTT,CAWATSTLITEAFF,14,TRBJ1-1,-,TRBV30,-
TGTGCCAGCTCACCACGAAGCGGCCGGGGCTACACCTTC,CASSPRSGRGYTF,13,TRBJ1-2,-,TRBV18,-
TGTGCCAGCAGCTACCGCAGGGTAGCGGGACTGCTCAATGAGCAGTTCTTC,CASSYRRVAGLLNEQFF,17,TRBJ2-1,TRBD2,TRBV7-2,-
TGTGCCAGCAGTTTACGGGAGACCCAGTACTTC,CASSLRETQYF,11,TRBJ2-5,-,TRBV28,-
TGTGCCTGGAGCGTGAACAGGATCAAGGCTGAAGCTTTCTTT,CAWSVNRIKAEAFF,14,TRBJ1-1,-,TRBV30,few
TGCGCCAGCAGCCAAGAATCGACAGGGATGTCCTACGAGCAGTACTTC,CASSQESTGMSYEQYF,16,TRBJ2-7,TRBD1,TRBV4-1,-
TGTGCCAGCAGCTTAGGTCAGGGGTTGGGGCAGCCCCAGCATTTT,CASSLGQGLGQPQHF,15,TRBJ1-5,-,TRBV7-9,-
TGTGCCAGCAGCTTGGGCAGGGGACGGAACAATGAGCAGTTCTTC,CASSLGRGRNNEQFF,15,TRBJ2-1,-,TRBV5-5,-
TGCAGCGTCCCCGGTTGGGGGGACACTGAAGCTTTCTTT,CSVPGWGDTEAFF,13,TRBJ1-1,-,TRBV29-1,-
TGCAGCGTTGGGGCAGGTGGCAGCCGGGGGGAGACCCAGTACTTC,CSVGAGGSRGETQYF,15,TRBJ2-5,-,TRBV29-1,-
TGTGCCAGCCCTACAGGGCTCGATGAGCAGTTCTTC,CASPTGLDEQFF,12,TRBJ2-1,-,TRBV5-6,-
TGTGCCTGGAGTAGGGGGCCCTACGAGCAGTACTTC,CAWSRGPYEQYF,12,TRBJ2-7,TRBD1,TRBV30,few
TGTGCCATCAGTGCCTTCGGTGAGAGGAACTACGAGCAGTACTTC,CAISAFGERNYEQYF,15,TRBJ2-7,-,TRBV10-3,-
TGTGCCAGCAGCTTAGGACGCAGAAGTCAGGCGCTCGGAAACACCATATATTTT,CASSLGRRSQALGNTIYF,18,TRBJ1-3,-,TRBV7-8,-
TGCGCCAGCAGCTTGGCGTGGGGAGAGGAGCAGTACTTC,CASSLAWGEEQYF,13,TRBJ2-7,-,TRBV5-1,-
TGTGCCAGTAGTACCCAGGGTTACGAGCAGTACTTC,CASSTQGYEQYF,12,TRBJ2-7,-,TRBV19,few
TGCGCCACCGGACTGTTCCGGGATGAGCAGTTCTTC,CATGLFRDEQFF,12,TRBJ2-1,-,TRBV10-1,-
TGTGCCAGCACCCTAACTAGCGGCAGAACGTTCAGTGAGCAGTTCTTC,CASTLTSGRTFSEQFF,16,TRBJ2-1,TRBD2,TRBV7-6,-
TGCGCCAGCAGCCAAGTCGAAGGGGGTCGGACTGAAGCTTTCTTT,CASSQVEGGRTEAFF,15,TRBJ1-1,-,TRBV4-1,-
TGCGCCAGCAGCACACAGGGGGATGGCACAGATACGCAGTATTTT,CASSTQGDGTDTQYF,15,TRBJ2-3,TRBD1,TRBV5-1,-
TGTGCCAGCACCGGGACAGGGATCTACGAGCAGTACTTC,CASTGTGIYEQYF,13,TRBJ2-7,TRBD1,TRBV6-5,many
TGTGCCAGCAGCTATGACAGGGCCAATCAGCCCCAGCATTTT,CASSYDRANQPQHF,14,TRBJ1-5,TRBD1,TRBV5-8,-
TGTGCCAGCAGTTACGGGAGGGGAGGAGGGGGAGGCTACACCTTC,CASSYGRGGGGGYTF,15,TRBJ1-2,-,TRBV6-5,-
TGTGCCTGGAGTCCTAGCGGGAGTGGCACCGGGGAGCTGTTTTTT,CAWSPSGSGTGELFF,15,TRBJ2-2,TRBD2,TRBV30,-
TGTGCCAGCAGCTCTGAAGGGGGGGTTGAAGCTTTCTTT,CASSSEGGVEAFF,13,TRBJ1-1,-,TRBV7-3,-
TGTGCCTGGAGAGCCCCAGCAGCGGGAGGGCGGTACGAGCAGTACTTC,CAWRAPAAGGRYEQYF,16,TRBJ2-7,TRBD2,TRBV30,-
TGTGCCAGCAGCCCCGGGGGGTGGGAGACCCAGTACTTC,CASSPGGWETQYF,13,TRBJ2-5,TRBD2,TRBV6-5,-
TGTGCCAGTGGCATAGCGGGAGCTAGGACAGATACGCAGTATTTT,CASGIAGARTDTQYF,15,TRBJ2-3,TRBD2,TRBV19,-
TGTGCCAGCAGCCTGTGGACAGATTACACTGAAGCTTTCTTT,CASSLWTDYTEAFF,14,TRBJ1-1,-,TRBV7-9,-
TGTGCCAGCAGGACAGAGGCCGCGGGGGAGCAGTACTTC,CASRTEAAGEQYF,13,TRBJ2-7,-,TRBV2,few
TGTGCCAGCAGCCCACCGGGACTAAGATCTCTAGAGACCCAGTACTTC,CASSPPGLRSLETQYF,16,TRBJ2-5,TRBD2,TRBV11-3,-